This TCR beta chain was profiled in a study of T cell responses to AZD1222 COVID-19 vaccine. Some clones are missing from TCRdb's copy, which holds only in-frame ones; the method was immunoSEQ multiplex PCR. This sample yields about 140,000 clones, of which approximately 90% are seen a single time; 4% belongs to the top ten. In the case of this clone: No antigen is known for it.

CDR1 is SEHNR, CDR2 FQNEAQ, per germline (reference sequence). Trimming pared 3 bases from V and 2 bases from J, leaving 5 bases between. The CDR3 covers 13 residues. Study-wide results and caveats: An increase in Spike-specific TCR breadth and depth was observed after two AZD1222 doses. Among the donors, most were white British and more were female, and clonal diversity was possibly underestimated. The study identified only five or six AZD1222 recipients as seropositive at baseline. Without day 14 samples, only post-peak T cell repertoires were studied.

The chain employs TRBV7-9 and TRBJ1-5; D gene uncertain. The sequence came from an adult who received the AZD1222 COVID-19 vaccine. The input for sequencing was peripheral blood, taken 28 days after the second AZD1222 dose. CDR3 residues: CASSFGGNQPQHF. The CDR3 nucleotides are TGTGCCAGCAGCTTCGGGGGCAATCAGCCCCAGCATTTT.